This TCR beta chain was identified during a study of blood T cell repertoires in COVID-19. Study information: Sources were T cells, B-cell-depleted T cells, or PBMCs; the material itself was cDNA or gDNA.

CDR1 and CDR2 (germline): LGHNA, YSLEER. Trimming removed 0 bases from V and 3 bases from J, with 8 bases in between. The CDR3 consists of 14 residues. This clone was observed a few times. Per the study methods: Reference gene primer amplification gave nucleated cell count estimates. Here immunoSEQ multiplex PCR was the method, and the copy in TCRdb shows in-frame clones only, minus some. V and J calls and clone size are copied from that table; D and trimming were computed from the DNA. The data contain over 110,000 clones, roughly 88% of them singletons. The V and J genes are TRBV4-3 and TRBJ1-2; the D gene is possibly TRBD1 (6 bases). The source of this sequence is a human donor in a cohort sampled during active COVID-19. Specimen: peripheral blood. In DNA form, the CDR3 reads TGCGCCAGCAGCCAAGATGGGACACACTATGGCTACACCTTC. It is translated as CASSQDGTHYGYTF.